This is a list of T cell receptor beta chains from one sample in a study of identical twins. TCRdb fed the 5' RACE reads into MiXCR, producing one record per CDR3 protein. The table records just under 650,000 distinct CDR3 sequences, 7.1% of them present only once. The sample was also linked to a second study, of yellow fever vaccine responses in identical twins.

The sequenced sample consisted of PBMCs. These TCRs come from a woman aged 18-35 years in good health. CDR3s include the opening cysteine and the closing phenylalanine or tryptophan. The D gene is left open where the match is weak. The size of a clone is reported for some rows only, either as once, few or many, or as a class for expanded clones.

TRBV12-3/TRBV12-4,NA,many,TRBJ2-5,TGTGCCAGCAGCATGGGGCAAGACGAGACCCAGTACTTC,CASSMGQDETQYF
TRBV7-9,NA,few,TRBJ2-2,TGTGCCAGCAGCGCCCGACAGAACACCGGGGAGCTGTTTTTT,CASSARQNTGELFF
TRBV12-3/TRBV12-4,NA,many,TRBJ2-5,TGTGCCAGCAGTTTGTATCTCTCGAATCTACAAGAGACCCAGTACTTC,CASSLYLSNLQETQYF
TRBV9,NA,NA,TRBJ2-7,TGTGCCAGCAGCGTAGAAGGGGGACCCTACGAGCAGTACTTC,CASSVEGGPYEQYF
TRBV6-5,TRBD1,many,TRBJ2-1,TGCGCCAGCAGCTACGGACAGGGTGGGAATGAGCAGTTCTTC,CASSYGQGGNEQFF
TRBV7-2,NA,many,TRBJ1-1,TGTGCCAGCAGCTCGCCAGGGATAACTGAAGCTTTCTTT,CASSSPGITEAFF
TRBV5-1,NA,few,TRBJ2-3,TGTGCCAGCAGCTTAATAGGGACAGATACGCAGTATTTT,CASSLIGTDTQYF
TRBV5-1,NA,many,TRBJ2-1,TGCGCCAGCAGCTTGTGGGTGACCACTTTGGGGAATGAGCAGTTCTTC,CASSLWVTTLGNEQFF
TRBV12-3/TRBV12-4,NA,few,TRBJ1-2,TGTGCCAGCAGTTTAAGGCAGACAGGAGTCTATGGCTACACCTTC,CASSLRQTGVYGYTF
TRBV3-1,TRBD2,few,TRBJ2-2,TGTGCCAGCAGCCCCATTATAGCGGGGGGGCGAACCGGGGAGCTGTTTTTT,CASSPIIAGGRTGELFF
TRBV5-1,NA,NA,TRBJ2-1,TGCGCCAGCAGCTTGGTGACCTTAGGGGGGAGGGCCCCCCACAATGAGCAGTTCTTC,CASSLVTLGGRAPHNEQFF
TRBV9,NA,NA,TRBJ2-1,TGTGCCAGCAGCGTATTTGGGAGCGTCGATGAGCAGTTCTTC,CASSVFGSVDEQFF
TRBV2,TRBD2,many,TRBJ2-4,TGTGCCAGCAGTGAGACTAGCGGCCTCAGAAACATTCAGTACTTC,CASSETSGLRNIQYF
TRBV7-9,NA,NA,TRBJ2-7,TGTGCCAGCAGCCGCGCAGAGCTAGCGAACCCCTACGAGCAGTACTTC,CASSRAELANPYEQYF
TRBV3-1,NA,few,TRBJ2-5,TGTGCCAGCAGCCAAAAAACCGGGCCCCAGGTGGAGACCCAGTACTTC,CASSQKTGPQVETQYF
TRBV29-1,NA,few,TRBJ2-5,TGCAGCGTTGAATGCCTCGACGAGACCCAGTACTTC,CSVECLDETQYF
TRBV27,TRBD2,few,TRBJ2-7,TGTGCCAGCAGTCGTCCACTAGCGGGAGGGTTCGAGCAGTACTTC,CASSRPLAGGFEQYF
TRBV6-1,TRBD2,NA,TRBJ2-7,TGTGCCAGCAGTCTGACTAGCGGGGCATTCTACTACGAGCAGTACTTC,CASSLTSGAFYYEQYF
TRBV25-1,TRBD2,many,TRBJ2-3,TGTGCCACGTCTCGGGAGGGGAGGACAGATACGCAGTATTTT,CATSREGRTDTQYF
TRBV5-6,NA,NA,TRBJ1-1,TGTGCCAGCGCGCCCTCAGGGATGGGCGTGGACACTGAAGCTTTCTTT,CASAPSGMGVDTEAFF
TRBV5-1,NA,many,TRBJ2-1,TGCGCCAGCAGCTTGGGTTTTATTGCCTACAATGAGCAGTTCTTC,CASSLGFIAYNEQFF
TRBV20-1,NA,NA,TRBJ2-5,TGCAGTGCTAGACGGCAGTTCCAAGAGACCCAGTACTTC,CSARRQFQETQYF
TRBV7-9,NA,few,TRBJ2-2,TGTGCCAGCAGCTTAGACAGTACGAACACCGGGGAGCTGTTTTTT,CASSLDSTNTGELFF
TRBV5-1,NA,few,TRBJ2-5,TGCGCCAGCAGCTTTACTAGCTTCGGAGAGACCCAGTACTTC,CASSFTSFGETQYF
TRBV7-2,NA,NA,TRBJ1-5,TGTGCCAGCAGCTTAGGGGAGTCCCCACAGCCCCAGCATTTT,CASSLGESPQPQHF
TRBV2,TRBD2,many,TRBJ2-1,TGTGCCAGCAGTTATAGCGGGGGGGACTACAATGAGCAGTTCTTC,CASSYSGGDYNEQFF
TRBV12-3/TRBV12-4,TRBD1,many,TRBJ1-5,TGTGCCAGCAGTCCCCAGGGGGTGGCGCAGCCCCAGCATTTT,CASSPQGVAQPQHF
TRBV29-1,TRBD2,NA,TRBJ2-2,TGCAGCGTTGAAGATCGGACTAGCGGGGGGTTCACCGGGGAGCTGTTTTTT,CSVEDRTSGGFTGELFF
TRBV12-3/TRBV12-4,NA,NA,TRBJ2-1,TGTGCCAGCAGTTTGGTTGAGAGTGAGCAGTTCTTC,CASSLVESEQFF
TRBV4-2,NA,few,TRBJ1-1,TGTGCCAGCAGCCAAGACATGTGGAATTCGAACACTGAAGCTTTCTTT,CASSQDMWNSNTEAFF
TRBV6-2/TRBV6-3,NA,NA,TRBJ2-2,TGTGCCAGCAGTTACTTTTCACCGACTCGCCCCAGTCCGAACACCGGGGAGCTGTTTTTT,CASSYFSPTRPSPNTGELFF
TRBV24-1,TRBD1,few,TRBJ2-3,TGTGCCACCAGTGACCCACAGGGGGTCACAGATACGCAGTATTTT,CATSDPQGVTDTQYF
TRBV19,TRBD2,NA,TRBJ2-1,TGTGCCAGTAGTGCTGACCGTGGCGGGGGAGCCAGCAATGAGCAGTTCTTC,CASSADRGGGASNEQFF
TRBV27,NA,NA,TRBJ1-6,TGTGCCAGCAGTTTATCGGTTACCCTCAATTCACCCCTCCACTTT,CASSLSVTLNSPLHF
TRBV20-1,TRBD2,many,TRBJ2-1,TGCAGTGCTAGAAGCCAGCGGGAGTTTGGTGAGCAGTTCTTC,CSARSQREFGEQFF
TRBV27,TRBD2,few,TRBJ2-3,TGTGCCAGCAGTTTGGGGGGGATGTGGGCAGATACGCAGTATTTT,CASSLGGMWADTQYF
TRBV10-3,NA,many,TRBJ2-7,TGTGCCATCAGTCGCCGCGGCCCGACGGGGTCCTACGAGCAGTACTTC,CAISRRGPTGSYEQYF
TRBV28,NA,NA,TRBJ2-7,TGTGCCAGCAGTCATGACCGGTGGGAGCAGTACTTC,CASSHDRWEQYF
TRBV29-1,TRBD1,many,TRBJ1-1,TGCAGCGTCGGAACAGGGGGAACTGAAGCTTTCTTT,CSVGTGGTEAFF
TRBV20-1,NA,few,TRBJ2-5,TGCAGTGCGCGGACGGCGTCAGAGACCCAGTACTTC,CSARTASETQYF
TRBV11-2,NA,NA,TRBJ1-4,TGTGCCAGCACCGACCTTGGAGAGCAGTGGAAACTGTTTTTT,CASTDLGEQWKLFF
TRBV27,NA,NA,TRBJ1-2,TGTGCCAGCAGTTTATCGTCGGGGGGGTTTTATGGCTACACCTTC,CASSLSSGGFYGYTF
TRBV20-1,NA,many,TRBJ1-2,TGCAGTGCCAAAAGACAGCCGTTGAACTATGGCTACACCTTC,CSAKRQPLNYGYTF
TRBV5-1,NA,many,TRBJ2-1,TGCGCCAGCAGCTTGGTGTTTGGGGGGAGGTCCCCTGACAATGAGCAGTTCTTC,CASSLVFGGRSPDNEQFF